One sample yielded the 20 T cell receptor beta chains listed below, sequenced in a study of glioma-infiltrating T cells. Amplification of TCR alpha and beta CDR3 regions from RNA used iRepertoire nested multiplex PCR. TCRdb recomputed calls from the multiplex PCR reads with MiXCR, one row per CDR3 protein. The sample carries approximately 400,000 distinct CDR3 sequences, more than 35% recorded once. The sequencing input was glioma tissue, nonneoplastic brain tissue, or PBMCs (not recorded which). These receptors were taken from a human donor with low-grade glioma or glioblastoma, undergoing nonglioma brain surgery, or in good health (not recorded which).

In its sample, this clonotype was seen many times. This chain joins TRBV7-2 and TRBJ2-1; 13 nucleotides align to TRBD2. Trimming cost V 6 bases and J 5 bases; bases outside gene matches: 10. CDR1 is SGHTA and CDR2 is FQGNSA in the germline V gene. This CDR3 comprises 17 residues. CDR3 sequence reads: CASSRVGTSGTDNEQFF. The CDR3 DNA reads TGTGCCAGCAGTCGAGTGGGGACTAGCGGGACTGACAATGAGCAGTTCTTC.

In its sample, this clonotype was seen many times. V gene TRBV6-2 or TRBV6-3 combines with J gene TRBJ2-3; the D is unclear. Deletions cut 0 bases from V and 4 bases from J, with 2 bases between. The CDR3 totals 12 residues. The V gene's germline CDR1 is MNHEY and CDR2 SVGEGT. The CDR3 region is CASSYSPDTQYF. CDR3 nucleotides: TGTGCCAGCAGTTACTCACCAGATACGCAGTATTTT.

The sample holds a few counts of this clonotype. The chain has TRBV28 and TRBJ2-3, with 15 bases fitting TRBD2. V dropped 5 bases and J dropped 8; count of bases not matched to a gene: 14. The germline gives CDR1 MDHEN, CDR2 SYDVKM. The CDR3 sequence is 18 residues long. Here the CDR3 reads CASSPPMGLAGGGGTQYF. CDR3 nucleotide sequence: TGTGCCAGCAGTCCCCCGATGGGACTAGCGGGAGGTGGGGGTACGCAGTATTTT.

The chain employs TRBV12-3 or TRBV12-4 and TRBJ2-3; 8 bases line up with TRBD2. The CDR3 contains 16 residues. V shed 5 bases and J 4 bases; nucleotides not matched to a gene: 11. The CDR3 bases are TGTGCCAGCAGTCCCCGACTAGCGAGAGTGCCAGATACGCAGTATTTT. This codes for CASSPRLARVPDTQYF.

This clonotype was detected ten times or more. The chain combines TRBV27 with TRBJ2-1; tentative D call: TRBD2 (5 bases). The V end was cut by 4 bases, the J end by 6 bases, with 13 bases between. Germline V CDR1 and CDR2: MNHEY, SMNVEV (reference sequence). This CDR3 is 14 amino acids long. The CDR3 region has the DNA TGTGCCAGCAGTTGGGCTCGAACTAGCAATGAGCAGTTCTTC. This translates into CASSWARTSNEQFF.

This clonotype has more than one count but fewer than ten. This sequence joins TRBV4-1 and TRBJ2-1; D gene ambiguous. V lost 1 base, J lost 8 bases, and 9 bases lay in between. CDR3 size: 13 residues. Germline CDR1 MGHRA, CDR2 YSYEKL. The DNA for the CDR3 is TGCGCCAGCAGCCAAGGACTTCGGGATGAGCAGTTCTTC. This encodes CASSQGLRDEQFF.

Here the CDR3 reads CAASGGSYNEQFF. The CDR3 region has the DNA TGTGCGGCTAGCGGGGGGTCCTACAATGAGCAGTTCTTC. The chain has TRBV30 and TRBJ2-1; 11 bases are a match to TRBD2. The germline V gene has CDR1 GTSNPN and CDR2 SVGIG (reference sequence). This CDR3 spans 13 amino acids.

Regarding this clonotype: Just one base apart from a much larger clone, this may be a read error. CDR3 sequence: CPSSYRAGTDTQYF. The CDR3 region has the DNA TGTCCCAGCAGTTACAGGGCAGGCACAGATACGCAGTATTTT. The V and J genes are TRBV6-5 and TRBJ2-3; possibly TRBD1 for D (6 bases). Germline V gives CDR1 MNHEY, CDR2 SVGAGI. This CDR3 spans 14 amino acids.

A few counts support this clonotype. For the CDR3, the DNA is TGCGCCAGCAGCCAAGGGAAAAGACGCACAGATACGCAGTATTTT. Protein product: CASSQGKRRTDTQYF. V and J are TRBV4-1 and TRBJ2-3; D gene unclear. The V gene lost 1 base and the J gene lost 1 base, with 9 bases spanning the gap. Germline assignment: CDR1 MGHRA and CDR2 YSYEKL. This CDR3 spans 15 amino acids.

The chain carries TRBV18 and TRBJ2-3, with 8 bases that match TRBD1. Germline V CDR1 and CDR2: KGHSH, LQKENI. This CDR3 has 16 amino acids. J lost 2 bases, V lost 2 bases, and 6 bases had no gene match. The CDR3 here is CASSPRQGMFTDTQYF. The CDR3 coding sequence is TGTGCCAGCTCACCAAGACAGGGGATGTTCACAGATACGCAGTATTTT.

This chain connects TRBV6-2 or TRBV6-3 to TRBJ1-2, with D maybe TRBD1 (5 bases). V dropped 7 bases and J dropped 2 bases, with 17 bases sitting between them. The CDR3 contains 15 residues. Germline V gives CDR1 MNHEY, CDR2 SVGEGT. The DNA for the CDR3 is TGTGCCAGCACTCGACAGATGGCCATCAACTATGGCTACACCTTC. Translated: CASTRQMAINYGYTF.

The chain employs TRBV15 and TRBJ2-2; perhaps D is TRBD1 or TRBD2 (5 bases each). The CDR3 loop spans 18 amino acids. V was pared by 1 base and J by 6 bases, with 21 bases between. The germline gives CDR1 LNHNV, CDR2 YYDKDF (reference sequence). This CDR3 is CATSRVGELELLAGELFF. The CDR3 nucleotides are TGTGCCACCAGCAGAGTGGGGGAGCTAGAGCTTTTAGCCGGGGAGCTGTTTTTT.

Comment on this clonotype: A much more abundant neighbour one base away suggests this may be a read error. The CDR3 bases are TGTGCCAGCAGTGACGGGATCCAACTCTGCTACAATGAGCAGTTCTTC. Protein product: CASSDGIQLCYNEQFF. The chain links TRBV25-1 to TRBJ2-1; D perhaps matches TRBD2 (5 bases). Germline CDR1 MGHDK, CDR2 SYGVNS. The V end was cut by 3 bases, the J end by 3 bases, with 15 bases between. The CDR3 is made up of 16 amino acids.

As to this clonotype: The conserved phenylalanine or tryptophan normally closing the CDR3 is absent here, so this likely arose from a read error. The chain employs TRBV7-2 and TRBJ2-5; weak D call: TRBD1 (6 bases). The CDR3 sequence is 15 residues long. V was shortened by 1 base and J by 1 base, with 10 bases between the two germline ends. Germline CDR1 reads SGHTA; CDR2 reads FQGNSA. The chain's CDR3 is CASSLVGAPQETQYS. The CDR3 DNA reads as TGTGCCAGCAGCTTAGTGGGGGCGCCCCAAGAGACCCAGTACTCC.

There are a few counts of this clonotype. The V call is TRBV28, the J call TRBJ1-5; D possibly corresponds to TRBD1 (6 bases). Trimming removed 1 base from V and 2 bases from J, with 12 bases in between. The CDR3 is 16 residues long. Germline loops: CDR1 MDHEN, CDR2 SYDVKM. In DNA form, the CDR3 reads TGTGCCAGCAGTTTATACAGGGATGTAGGCAATCAGCCCCAGCATTTT. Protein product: CASSLYRDVGNQPQHF. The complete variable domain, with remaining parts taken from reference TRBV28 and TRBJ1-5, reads DVKVTQSSRYLVKRTGEKVFLECVQDMDHENMFWYRQDPGLGLRLIYFSYDVKMKEKGDIPEGYSVSREKKERFSLILESASTNQTSMYLCASSLYRDVGNQPQHFGDGTRLSIL.

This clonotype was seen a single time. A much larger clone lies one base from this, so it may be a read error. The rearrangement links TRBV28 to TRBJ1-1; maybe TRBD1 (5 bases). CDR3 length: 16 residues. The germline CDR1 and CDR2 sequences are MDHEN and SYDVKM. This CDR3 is CASGLLYPTGFAEAFF. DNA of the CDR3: TGTGCCAGCGGTTTACTCTACCCCACAGGTTTCGCTGAAGCTTTCTTT.

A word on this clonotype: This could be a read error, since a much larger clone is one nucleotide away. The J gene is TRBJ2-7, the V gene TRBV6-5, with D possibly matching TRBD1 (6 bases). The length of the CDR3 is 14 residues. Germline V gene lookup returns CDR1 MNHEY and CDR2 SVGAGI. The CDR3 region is CASIYYTGYHEQYF. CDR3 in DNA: TGTGCCAGCATTTACTATACAGGGTACCACGAGCAGTACTTC.

The CDR3 DNA is TGTGCCATCAAAAGCGGGGAGTGGCCCGGGGAGCTGTTTTTT. Translation: CAIKSGEWPGELFF. The chain uses TRBV2 and TRBJ2-2, with TRBD2 identical over 7 bases. The CDR3 has 14 residues. Trimming took 10 bases from V and 6 from J; bases not matched to a gene: 11. Looked up from germline, CDR1 is SNHLY and CDR2 is FYNNEI.

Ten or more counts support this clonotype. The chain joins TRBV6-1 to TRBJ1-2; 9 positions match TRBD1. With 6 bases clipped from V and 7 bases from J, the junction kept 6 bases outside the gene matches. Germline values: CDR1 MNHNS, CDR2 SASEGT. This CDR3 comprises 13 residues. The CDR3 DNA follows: TGTGCCAGCAGCCCCGGGACAGGGTTTGGCTACACCTTC. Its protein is CASSPGTGFGYTF.

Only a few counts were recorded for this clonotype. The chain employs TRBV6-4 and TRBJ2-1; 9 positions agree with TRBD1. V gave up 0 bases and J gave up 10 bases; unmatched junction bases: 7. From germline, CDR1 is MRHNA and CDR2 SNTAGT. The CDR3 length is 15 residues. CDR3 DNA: TGTGCCAGCAGTGACTCGCACAGGGGGCATAAAGAGCAGTTCTTC. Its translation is CASSDSHRGHKEQFF.